These 14 T cell receptor beta chains were all obtained from the same sample, sequenced in a study of blood T cells in healthy people across ages. Primed by a sample-barcoded 5' primer and a J-beta primer mix, a second PCR proceeded for about 7 to 11 cycles. TCRdb analysed the 5' RACE reads with MiXCR anew, one entry per CDR3 protein. The sample consists of hundreds of thousands of distinct CDR3 sequences, approximately 53% of them appearing once. The sample was blood. These receptors were collected from a man of 80 years or more in good health.

This clonotype was counted a few times. The chain couples TRBV20-1 to TRBJ2-1, with 7 bases that match TRBD2. Germline CDR1 reads DFQATT; CDR2 reads SNEGSKA (reference sequence). This CDR3 has 15 amino acids. V trimming: 0 bases; J trimming: 4 bases; junction bases outside the gene matches: 6. DNA for the CDR3: TGCAGTGCTAGAGAAAAGCCTAGCGGATACAATGAGCAGTTCTTC. As protein: CSAREKPSGYNEQFF.

This clonotype has at least ten counts. The chain uses TRBV6-2 or TRBV6-3 and TRBJ1-5, with D possibly being TRBD1 (6 bases). With 6 bases removed from V and 4 bases from J, the gap between germline ends came to 16 bases. CDR1 is MNHEY, CDR2 SVGEGT, per germline. CDR3 length: 15 amino acids. Written as DNA, the CDR3 is TGTGCCAGCAGCTCTACCGGGACATCGAATCAGCCCCAGCATTTT. Its translation: CASSSTGTSNQPQHF.

The gene calls are TRBV11-2 and TRBJ2-5; 10 positions agree with TRBD2. There are 16 residues in the CDR3. From germline, CDR1 is SGHAT and CDR2 FQNNGV. The V and J ends lost 5 bases and 1 base, in that order; junction bases with no gene match: 7. The CDR3 loop is CASSHIAGGAQETQYF. DNA for the CDR3: TGTGCCAGCAGCCACATAGCGGGAGGCGCCCAAGAGACCCAGTACTTC. The whole variable domain, filled in from reference TRBV11-2 and TRBJ2-5, reads EAGVAQSPRYKIIEKRQSVAFWCNPISGHATLYWYQQILGQGPKLLIQFQNNGVVDDSQLPKDRFSAERLKGVDSTLKIQPAKLEDSAVYLCASSHIAGGAQETQYFGPGTRLLVL.

This clonotype showed up just a few times. The V and J genes are TRBV7-2 and TRBJ2-3; TRBD2 agrees at 8 bases. V lost 5 bases, J lost 6 bases, and 19 bases stayed unmatched. This CDR3 has 18 amino acids. CDR1 and CDR2 from the germline V gene are SGHTA and FQGNSA. CDR3 sequence (DNA): TGTGCCAGCAGCCCCATTCCGGGGTGGCGGGAGCGGGAGGATACGCAGTATTTT. Amino acids: CASSPIPGWREREDTQYF. The entire variable domain, with the rest obtained from reference TRBV7-2 and TRBJ2-3, is as follows: GAGVSQSPSNKVTEKGKDVELRCDPISGHTALYWYRQSLGQGLEFLIYFQGNSAPDKSGLPSDRFSAERTGGSVSTLTIQRTQQEDSAVYLCASSPIPGWREREDTQYFGPGTRLTVL.

On this clonotype itself: At one boundary the junction diverges from the germline segment, which might be a read error. J is TRBJ2-5 and V is TRBV10-3; no definite D call. The CDR3 runs 14 residues. The germline gives CDR1 ENHRY, CDR2 SYGVKD. The CDR3 protein is CAISKSLLFLEQYF. The DNA of the CDR3 is TGTGCCATCAGTAAGTCTCTCCTTTTTTTGGAGCAGTACTTC.

This clonotype has just a few counts. The gene calls are TRBV11-2 and TRBJ2-5; 8 nucleotides match TRBD1. Germline V CDR1 and CDR2: SGHAT, FQNNGV. The CDR3 consists of 16 residues. Trimming took 5 bases from V and 4 from J; bases not matched to a gene: 12. The CDR3 DNA is TGTGCCAGCAGCCTGGGACAGGCAGGGTGGAGAGAGACCCAGTACTTC. Protein: CASSLGQAGWRETQYF.

This CDR3 is CAISGPTGDSNQPQHF. In nucleotides, the CDR3 is TGTGCCATCAGTGGTCCGACAGGCGATAGCAATCAGCCCCAGCATTTT. This sequence joins TRBV10-3 and TRBJ1-5; tentatively, D is TRBD1 (6 bases). The CDR3 is 16 residues long. The V and J ends lost 4 bases and 0 bases respectively, with 13 bases between them. CDR1 ENHRY and CDR2 SYGVKD come from the germline V gene.

V gene TRBV7-3 combines with J gene TRBJ2-1; possibly TRBD2 for D (7 bases). Germline V lookup: CDR1 SGHTA, CDR2 FQGTGA. V lost 5 bases, J lost 6 bases, and 17 bases lay in between. CDR3 size: 15 residues. This chain's CDR3 is CASSLNEGGGNEQFF. The CDR3 coding sequence is TGTGCCAGCAGCCTAAACGAGGGAGGGGGCAATGAGCAGTTCTTC.

In its sample, this clonotype was seen a few times. The V call is TRBV4-1, the J call TRBJ2-1, with 9 bases identical to TRBD2. The CDR3 is made up of 21 amino acids. V dropped 2 bases and J dropped 0; count of bases not matched to a gene: 17. The germline V gene encodes CDR1 MGHRA and CDR2 YSYEKL. The CDR3 is CASSQSRLRLAGPVSYNEQFF. The CDR3 bases are TGCGCCAGCAGCCAATCTAGACTCAGGCTAGCGGGACCTGTCTCCTACAATGAGCAGTTCTTC.

This sequence joins TRBV24-1 and TRBJ2-3; 7 nucleotides match TRBD1. V was clipped by 3 bases and J by 4 bases; unmatched bases: 6. CDR3 length equals 15 residues. Per the germline V gene, CDR1 is KGHDR and CDR2 is SFDVKD. CDR3 in amino acids: CATSDNRQGPDTQYF. CDR3 nucleotides: TGTGCCACCAGTGATAATCGACAGGGACCAGATACGCAGTATTTT.

As regards this clonotype: A much larger clone differs by one base, so this may be a read error. V gene TRBV29-1 combines with J gene TRBJ1-2; no reliable D call. Germline-derived CDR1 and CDR2 are SQVTM and ANQGSEA. Trimming pared 2 bases from V and 8 bases from J, leaving 15 bases between. There are 13 residues in the CDR3. CDR3 sequence: CSVETWALLGYTF. CDR3 nucleotides: TGCAGCGTTGAAACCTGGGCCCTTCTAGGCTACACCTTC.

The chain has TRBV28 and TRBJ2-5; TRBD2 might be the D (5 bases). The last part of the DNA fits TRBJ2-7 better; the J call may be wrong. Looked up from germline, CDR1 is MDHEN and CDR2 is SYDVKM. The CDR3 is 15 amino acids. The CDR3 here is CASSPQDGLVSEQYF. CDR3 sequence (DNA): TGTGCCAGCAGTCCGCAGGACGGACTGGTAAGCGAGCAGTACTTC.

The V gene is TRBV9, the J gene TRBJ2-1; 7 bases are a match to TRBD1. V lost 3 bases and J lost 10; bases outside the gene matches: 7. Per the germline V gene, CDR1 is SGDLS and CDR2 is YYNGEE. This CDR3 is 13 amino acids long. The CDR3 nucleotides read TGTGCCAGCAGCGCTCGACAGGGCCGGGAGCAGTTCTTC. It specifies CASSARQGREQFF.

This clonotype was seen only a few times. The chain joins TRBV27 to TRBJ2-1; the D gene is possibly TRBD2 (5 bases). Germline assignment: CDR1 MNHEY and CDR2 SMNVEV (reference sequence). With 3 bases removed from V and 3 bases from J, the gap between germline ends came to 9 bases. CDR3 length: 14 residues. CDR3 bases: TGTGCCAGCAGTTTTGCCGGGGTCTACAATGAGCAGTTCTTC. Its translation: CASSFAGVYNEQFF.